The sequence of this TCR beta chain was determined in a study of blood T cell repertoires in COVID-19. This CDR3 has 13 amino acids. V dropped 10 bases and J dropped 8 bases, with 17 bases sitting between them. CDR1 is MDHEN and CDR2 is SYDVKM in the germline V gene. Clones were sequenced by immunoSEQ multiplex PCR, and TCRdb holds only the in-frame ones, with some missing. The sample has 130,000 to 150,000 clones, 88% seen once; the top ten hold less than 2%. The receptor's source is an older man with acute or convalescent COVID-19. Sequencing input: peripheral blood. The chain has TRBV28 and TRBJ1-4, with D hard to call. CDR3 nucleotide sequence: TGTGCCACTAAGGGAGGGTTTACCGAAAAACTGTTTTTT. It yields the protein CATKGGFTEKLFF.